The T cell receptor (beta chain) described here comes from a study of blood T cell repertoires in COVID-19. The overall study: The cDNA or gDNA used as material had been derived from T cells, B-cell-depleted T cells, or PBMCs.

CDR1 GTSNPN and CDR2 SVGIG come from the germline V gene (reference sequence). The CDR3 consists of 13 residues. Losses at the gene ends were 1 base for V and 7 bases for J; bases not matched to a gene: 3. This clone was counted between two and nine times. Per the original methods: The authors estimated nucleated cell counts from reference gene primer amplification. Libraries were prepared by immunoSEQ multiplex PCR; TCRdb keeps only in-frame clonotypes and omits some of them. V and J calls plus clone size are reproduced from that table; the DNA served to infer D and trimming. The table shows roughly 150,000 clones, with 70% to 90% occurring only once.

This sequence originates from a man between 45 and 60 years old who had recovered from COVID-19. Specimen: peripheral blood. The V and J genes are TRBV30 and TRBJ1-4; 7 nucleotides agree with TRBD1. CDR3 sequence (DNA): TGTGCCTGGAGTGGACAGGGTCGTGAAAAACTGTTTTTT. As protein: CAWSGQGREKLFF.